The entry that follows covers one T cell receptor (beta chain) sequence. The data derive from a study of blood T cell repertoires in COVID-19. Study overall: The samples span acute and convalescent COVID-19 from the United States, Italy and Spain.

This CDR3 has 14 amino acids. Unmatched junction bases numbered 5, after V lost 6 bases and J lost 1 base. The germline V gene has CDR1 SQVTM and CDR2 ANQGSEA. Produced via immunoSEQ multiplex PCR; TCRdb's table is partial and in-frame only. The data show 450,000 to 600,000 clones, with around 87% seen just once and 0.7% held by the top ten. Everyone who took part was roughly 18 to 89 years old, and they came from 24 US areas. Which cohort a participant joined came from the clinical history participants gave. The gene calls are TRBV29-1 and TRBJ2-5; 10 bases agree with TRBD1. The clonotype comes from a woman aged 18-30 years who had recovered from COVID-19. Sequencing input: PBMCs or T cells enriched from blood (not recorded which). The DNA for the CDR3 is TGCAGCGTAGACAGGGGGCGTCCCCAAGAGACCCAGTACTTC. It yields the protein CSVDRGRPQETQYF.